This T cell receptor beta chain appears in the sequencing data of a study of T cell responses to AZD1222 COVID-19 vaccine. Assay: immunoSEQ multiplex PCR; the TCRdb copy retains only in-frame clones and omits some. The table has about 120,000 clones, about nine tenths seen once. General observations from the study: Unmutated variant regions are reportedly the target of nearly half of TCRs that are spike-specific. Only 6 or 7 people who got AZD1222 tested seropositive at baseline. Spike-specific TCR breadth and depth rose after two AZD1222 doses. A mostly white British donor set with more females was recruited, and clonal diversity was possibly underestimated.

This CDR3 has 13 residues. The V end was cut by 0 bases, the J end by 4 bases, with 6 bases between. Remarks on this clone: Its antigen is not known.

The clonotype comes from an adult in good health. The sequenced sample was peripheral blood, obtained on day 0 of AZD1222 vaccination. The J gene is TRBJ1-1, the V gene TRBV12-3 or TRBV12-4; D unclear. The CDR3 loop is CASSLAGGTEAFF. The CDR3 DNA reads as TGTGCCAGCAGTTTAGCGGGTGGCACTGAAGCTTTCTTT.